The 2 T cell receptor beta chains below all came from one sample that was sequenced in a study of blood T cell repertoires in COVID-19 (dated by TCRdb to the early 2020s). Library construction relied on the immunoSEQ multiplex PCR assay. As stored in TCRdb, this immuneACCESS dataset retains in-frame rearrangements with V and J assigned. A fraction of the clones does not appear; measured against another copy, unresolved V genes explain less than half of the discrepancy, and the remainder lacks a known reason. The sample includes about 150,000 clones, with approximately 86% observed a single time. The ten largest clones take up just over 2.5% of the sample. The sample taken for sequencing was peripheral blood. These receptors all stem from a woman older than 75 with COVID-19, enrolled during active disease.

The chain has TRBV2 and TRBJ2-1; 14 bases are shared with TRBD2. Germline V gene sequence: CDR1 SNHLY, CDR2 FYNNEI. The CDR3 length is 15 residues. V dropped 7 bases and J dropped 9; count of bases not matched to a gene: 8. CDR3 DNA: TGTGCCAGCACCACGGGACTAGCGGGAGTAGGTGAGCAGTTCTTC. Translation: CASTTGLAGVGEQFF.

The chain has TRBV2 and TRBJ2-1; 12 bases are shared with TRBD2. The J segment lost 8 bases and the V segment lost 5 bases, leaving 7 bases of the junction unmatched. The CDR3 sequence is 15 residues long. Germline V lookup: CDR1 SNHLY, CDR2 FYNNEI. The CDR3 is CASSSWTSGNDEQFF. CDR3 nucleotides: TGTGCCAGCAGTTCTTGGACTAGCGGGAATGATGAGCAGTTCTTC.